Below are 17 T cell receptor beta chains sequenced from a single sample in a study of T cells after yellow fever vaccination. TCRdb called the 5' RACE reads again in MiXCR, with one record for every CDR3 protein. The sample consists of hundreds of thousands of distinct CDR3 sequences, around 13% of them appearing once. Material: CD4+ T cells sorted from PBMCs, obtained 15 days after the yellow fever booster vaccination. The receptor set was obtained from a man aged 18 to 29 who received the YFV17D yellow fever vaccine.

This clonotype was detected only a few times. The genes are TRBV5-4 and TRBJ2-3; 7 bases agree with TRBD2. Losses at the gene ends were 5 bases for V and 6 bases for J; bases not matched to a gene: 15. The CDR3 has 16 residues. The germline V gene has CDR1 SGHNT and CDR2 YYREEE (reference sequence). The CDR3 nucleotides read TGTGCCAGCAGACCCTTTTATTTTAGGGGAGGGGATACGCAGTATTTT. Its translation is CASRPFYFRGGDTQYF.

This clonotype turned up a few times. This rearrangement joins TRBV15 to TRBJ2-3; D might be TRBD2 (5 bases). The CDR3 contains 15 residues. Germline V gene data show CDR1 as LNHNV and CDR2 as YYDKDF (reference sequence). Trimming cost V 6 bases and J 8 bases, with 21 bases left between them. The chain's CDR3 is CATSWTADQRGTQYF. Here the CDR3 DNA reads TGTGCCACCAGTTGGACGGCGGACCAACGGGGTACGCAGTATTTT.

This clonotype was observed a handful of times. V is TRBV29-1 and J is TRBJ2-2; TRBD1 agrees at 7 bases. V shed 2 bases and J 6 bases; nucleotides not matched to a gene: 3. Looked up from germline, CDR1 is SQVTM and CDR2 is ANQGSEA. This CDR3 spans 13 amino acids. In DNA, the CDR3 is TGCAGCGTTGAAAGGCAGGGGGCCGGGGAGCTGTTTTTT. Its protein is CSVERQGAGELFF.

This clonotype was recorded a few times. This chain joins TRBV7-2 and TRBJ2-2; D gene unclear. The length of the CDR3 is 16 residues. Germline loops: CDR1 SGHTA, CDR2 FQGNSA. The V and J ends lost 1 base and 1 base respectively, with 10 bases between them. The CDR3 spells CASSLDPPGNTGELFF. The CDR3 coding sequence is TGTGCCAGCAGCTTAGATCCTCCAGGGAACACCGGGGAGCTGTTTTTT.

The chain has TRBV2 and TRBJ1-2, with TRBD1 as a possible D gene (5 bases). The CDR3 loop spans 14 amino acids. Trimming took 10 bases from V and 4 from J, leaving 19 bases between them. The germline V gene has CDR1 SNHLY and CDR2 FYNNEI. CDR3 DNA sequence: TGTGCCAACGGGGGTCAGGGTGGGTCCTATGGCTACACCTTC. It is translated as CANGGQGGSYGYTF.

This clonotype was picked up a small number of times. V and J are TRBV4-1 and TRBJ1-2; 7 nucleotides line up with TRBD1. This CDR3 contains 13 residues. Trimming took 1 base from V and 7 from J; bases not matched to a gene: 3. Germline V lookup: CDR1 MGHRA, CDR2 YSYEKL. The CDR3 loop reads CASSQGQGSGYTF. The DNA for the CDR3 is TGCGCCAGCAGCCAAGGACAGGGCTCTGGCTACACCTTC.

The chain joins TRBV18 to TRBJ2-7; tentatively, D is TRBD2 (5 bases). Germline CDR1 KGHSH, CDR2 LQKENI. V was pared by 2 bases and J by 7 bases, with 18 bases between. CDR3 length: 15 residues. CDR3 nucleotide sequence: TGTGCCAGCTCACCAAATCGCGGGTTAGGATGGGAGCAGTACGTC. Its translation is CASSPNRGLGWEQYV.

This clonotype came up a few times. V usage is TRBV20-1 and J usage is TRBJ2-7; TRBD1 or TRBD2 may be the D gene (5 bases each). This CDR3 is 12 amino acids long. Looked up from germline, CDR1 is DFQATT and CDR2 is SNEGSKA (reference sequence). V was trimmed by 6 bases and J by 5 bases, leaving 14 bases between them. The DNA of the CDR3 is TGCAGTGCCCCTATCACGGGGCACGAGCAGTACTTC. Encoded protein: CSAPITGHEQYF.

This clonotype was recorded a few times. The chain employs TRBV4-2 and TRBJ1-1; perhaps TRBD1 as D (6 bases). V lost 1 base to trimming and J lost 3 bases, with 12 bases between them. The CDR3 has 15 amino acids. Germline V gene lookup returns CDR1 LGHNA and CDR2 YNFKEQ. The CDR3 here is CASSQGGADYTEAFF. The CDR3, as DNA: TGTGCCAGCAGCCAAGGGGGGGCAGATTACACTGAAGCTTTCTTT.

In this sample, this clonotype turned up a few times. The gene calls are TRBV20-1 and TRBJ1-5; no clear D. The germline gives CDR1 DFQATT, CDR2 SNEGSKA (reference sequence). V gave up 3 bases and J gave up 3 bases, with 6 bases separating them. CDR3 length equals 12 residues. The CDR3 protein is CSARTNNQPQHF. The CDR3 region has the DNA TGCAGTGCTAGGACGAACAATCAGCCCCAGCATTTT.

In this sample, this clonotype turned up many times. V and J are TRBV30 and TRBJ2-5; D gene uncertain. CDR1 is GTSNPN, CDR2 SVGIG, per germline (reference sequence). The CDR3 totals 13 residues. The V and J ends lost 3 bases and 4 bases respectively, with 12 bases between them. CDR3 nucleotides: TGTGCCTGGAGGCCCCCGACTGGAGAGACCCAGTACTTC. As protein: CAWRPPTGETQYF.

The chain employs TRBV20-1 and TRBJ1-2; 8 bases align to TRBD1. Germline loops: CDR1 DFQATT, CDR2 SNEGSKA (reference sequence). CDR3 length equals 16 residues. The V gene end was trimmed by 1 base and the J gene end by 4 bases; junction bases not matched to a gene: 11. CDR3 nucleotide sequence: TGCAGTGCTAGAGTGGCAGGGGGCTTTCGGGGCTATGGCTACACCTTC. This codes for CSARVAGGFRGYGYTF.

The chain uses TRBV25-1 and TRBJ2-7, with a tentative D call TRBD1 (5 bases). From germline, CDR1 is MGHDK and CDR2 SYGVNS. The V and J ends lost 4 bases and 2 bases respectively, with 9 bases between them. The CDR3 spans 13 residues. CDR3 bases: TGTGCCAGCAGTGCCCGGACAACCTACGAGCAGTACTTC. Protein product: CASSARTTYEQYF.

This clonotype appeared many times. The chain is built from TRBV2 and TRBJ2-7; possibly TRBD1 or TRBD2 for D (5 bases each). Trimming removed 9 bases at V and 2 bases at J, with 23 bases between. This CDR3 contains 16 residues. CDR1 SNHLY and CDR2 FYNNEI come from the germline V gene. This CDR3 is CASRFSGTERAYEQYF. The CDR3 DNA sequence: TGTGCCAGTCGATTCTCGGGGACGGAGAGGGCCTACGAGCAGTACTTC. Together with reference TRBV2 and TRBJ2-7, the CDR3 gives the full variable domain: EPEVTQTPSHQVTQMGQEVILRCVPISNHLYFYWYRQILGQKVEFLVSFYNNEISEKSEIFDDQFSVERPDGSNFTLKIRSTKLEDSAMYFCASRFSGTERAYEQYFGPGTRLTVT.

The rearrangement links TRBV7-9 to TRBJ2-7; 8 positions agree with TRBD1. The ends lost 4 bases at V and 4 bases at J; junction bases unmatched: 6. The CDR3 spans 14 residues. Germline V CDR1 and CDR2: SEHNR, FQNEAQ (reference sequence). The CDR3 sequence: CASSSRGLEYEQYF. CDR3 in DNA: TGTGCCAGCAGCTCCAGGGGGCTCGAGTACGAGCAGTACTTC.

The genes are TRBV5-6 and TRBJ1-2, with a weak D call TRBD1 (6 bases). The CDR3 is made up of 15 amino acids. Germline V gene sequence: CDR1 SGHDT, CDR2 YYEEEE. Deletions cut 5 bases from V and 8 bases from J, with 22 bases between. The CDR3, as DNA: TGTGCCAGCAGTACTGGACAGTTGCATATAGTGGGCTACACCTTC. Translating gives CASSTGQLHIVGYTF.

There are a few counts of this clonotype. The CDR3: CASSLARGRNEQFF. In nucleotides, the CDR3 is TGTGCCAGCAGCTTGGCCAGGGGGCGAAATGAGCAGTTCTTC. The J gene is TRBJ2-1, the V gene TRBV7-2; 8 nucleotides align to TRBD1. The CDR3 extends over 14 amino acids. Germline trimming cut 3 bases from V and 7 bases from J; bases unmatched to any gene: 5. CDR1 and CDR2 from the germline V gene are SGHTA and FQGNSA.